The 23 T cell receptor beta chains given below trace back to one sample, sequenced in a study of shared clonotypes between healthy human individuals. The assay was immunoSEQ multiplex PCR, and TCRdb's table has in-frame clones only and misses some. The repertoire holds fewer than 350,000 clones, more than 75% seen once, with roughly 16% in the top ten. The sequenced sample consisted of memory CD8+ T cells sorted from blood. The subset denotes: CD45RO+ cells pooled with CCR7-negative TemRA cells. Receptors originate from a man between 18 and 35 years old in good health.

The chain carries TRBV6-1 and TRBJ2-7, with D hard to call. Trimming removed 3 bases at V and 0 bases at J, with 6 bases between. This CDR3 spans 13 amino acids. CDR1 is MNHNS and CDR2 is SASEGT in the germline V gene. This CDR3 reads CASSEWFSYEQYF. The CDR3 bases are TGTGCCAGCAGTGAGTGGTTCTCCTACGAGCAGTACTTC.

The gene calls are TRBV7-9 and TRBJ2-1; D may match TRBD1 or TRBD2 (7 bases each). This CDR3 contains 13 residues. The germline gives CDR1 SEHNR, CDR2 FQNEAQ (reference sequence). The V end lost 5 bases, the J end lost 8 bases, and 13 bases lay between the germline ends. The CDR3 sequence: CASSPPGGDEQFF. CDR3 bases: TGTGCCAGCAGCCCGCCAGGGGGGGATGAGCAGTTCTTC.

The rearrangement joins TRBV7-9 to TRBJ1-2; D unresolved. Germline CDR1 reads SEHNR; CDR2 reads FQNEAQ (reference sequence). This CDR3 spans 12 amino acids. V lost 5 bases and J lost 1, with 5 bases in between. The CDR3 spells CASSRDNYGYTF. CDR3 in DNA: TGTGCCAGCAGCAGAGATAACTATGGCTACACCTTC.

About this clone: It is likely a read error: a sequence one base away is far more abundant. The same CDR3 arises from other DNA sequences in this sample as well. The chain combines TRBV4-1 with TRBJ1-2; D unclear. CDR3 length equals 15 residues. Trimming pared 1 base from V and 1 base from J, leaving 10 bases between. Germline V gene lookup returns CDR1 MGHRA and CDR2 YSYEKL. CDR3 nucleotide sequence: TGCGCCAGCAGCCAAGTTTTAGCAGATAACTATGGCTACACCTTC. Protein product: CASSQVLADNYGYTF.

The chain employs TRBV7-6 and TRBJ1-1, with D uncertain. The CDR3 contains 16 residues. Germline values: CDR1 SGHVS, CDR2 FNYEAQ. V was pared by 2 bases and J by 3 bases, with 16 bases between. For the CDR3, the DNA is TGTGCCAGCAGCTTACTTCTGGGAGCCGGGGACACTGAAGCTTTCTTT. The encoded protein is CASSLLLGAGDTEAFF. Full variable domain (remainder filled in from reference TRBV7-6 and TRBJ1-1): GAGVSQSPRYKVTKRGQDVALRCDPISGHVSLYWYRQALGQGPEFLTYFNYEAQQDKSGLPNDRFSAERPEGSISTLTIQRTEQRDSAMYRCASSLLLGAGDTEAFFGQGTRLTVV.

This clone was detected only once. CDR3 sequence (DNA): TGTGCCAGCACTTTCTATATTAGCGGGGAGAGCACAGATACGCAGTATTTT. Its protein is CASTFYISGESTDTQYF. The chain is built from TRBV2 and TRBJ2-3; 8 bases map to TRBD2. The CDR3 covers 17 residues. J was trimmed by 0 bases and V by 7 bases; bases with no gene match: 12. Germline lookup yields CDR1 SNHLY and CDR2 FYNNEI.

This chain uses TRBV28 with TRBJ1-2, with 8 bases aligning to TRBD1. J gave up 3 bases and V 0 bases, and 3 bases lay outside the gene matches. Per the germline V gene, CDR1 is MDHEN and CDR2 is SYDVKM. This CDR3 is 15 amino acids long. The DNA for the CDR3 is TGTGCCAGCAGTTTATGGGCAGGGGGCGACTATGGCTACACCTTC. Amino acid sequence: CASSLWAGGDYGYTF.

The gene calls are TRBV6-5 and TRBJ2-7, with TRBD1 matching 7 bases. Germline lookup yields CDR1 MNHEY and CDR2 SVGAGI. The J segment lost 7 bases and the V segment lost 6 bases, leaving 12 bases of the junction unmatched. The CDR3 contains 14 residues. CDR3 DNA: TGTGCCAGCAGCAATGACAGGGAATTAGGGGAGCAGTACTTC. Translating gives CASSNDRELGEQYF.

This clone was seen a handful of times. The chain combines TRBV6-1 with TRBJ1-2; D unresolved. CDR1 is MNHNS and CDR2 is SASEGT in the germline V gene. V was clipped by 4 bases and J by 4 bases, with 13 bases between them. The CDR3 runs 14 residues. In nucleotides, the CDR3 is TGTGCCAGCAGTGTGGACGGGAACCTCTATGGCTACACCTTC. Encoded protein: CASSVDGNLYGYTF.

V usage is TRBV27 and J usage is TRBJ2-7; 7 nucleotides agree with TRBD1. Losses at the gene ends were 7 bases for V and 7 bases for J; bases not matched to a gene: 13. Germline V CDR1 and CDR2: MNHEY, SMNVEV (reference sequence). The CDR3 is 14 residues long. In DNA form, the CDR3 reads TGTGCCAGCAAAACCGGGACAGCGCTTGTAGAGCAGTACTTC. Its protein is CASKTGTALVEQYF.

A single count supports this clone. The rearrangement joins TRBV2 to TRBJ1-1; D not resolved. Germline CDR1 is SNHLY and CDR2 is FYNNEI. This CDR3 is 14 amino acids long. V was shortened by 1 base and J by 7 bases, with 13 bases between the two germline ends. The CDR3 here is CASSEESVSLEAFF. The DNA of the CDR3 is TGTGCCAGCAGTGAAGAAAGTGTCTCTCTTGAAGCTTTCTTT.

A remark on this clone: A far bigger clonotype differs at one base, so this is likely a read error. The chain links TRBV11-1 to TRBJ2-7; 7 bases are shared with TRBD2. The CDR3 totals 13 residues. In germline, CDR1 is SGHAT, CDR2 FQDESV (reference sequence). The junction had 1 base not matched to a gene; V was cut back by 1 base and J by 4 bases. The DNA for the CDR3 is TGTGCCAGCAGCTTAGAAGCGGGATACGAGCAGTACTTC. This translates into CASSLEAGYEQYF.

This sequence joins TRBV27 and TRBJ2-7; maybe TRBD2 (6 bases). Germline CDR1 MNHEY, CDR2 SMNVEV (reference sequence). V was cut by 2 bases and J by 5 bases, with 10 bases left in between. The CDR3 is made up of 13 amino acids. The CDR3 DNA is TGTGCCAGCAGTTTAGGAGGGTTCGACGAGCAGTACTTC. Protein product: CASSLGGFDEQYF.

In nucleotides, the CDR3 is TGTGCCAGCAGTTTAAAAAACCCCAGGGACGCATCCTACGAGCAGTACTTC. Protein product: CASSLKNPRDASYEQYF. The chain uses TRBV27 and TRBJ2-7, with D perhaps being TRBD1 or TRBD2 (5 bases each). The CDR3 spans 17 residues. Deletions cut 2 bases from V and 1 base from J, with 18 bases between. CDR1 is MNHEY and CDR2 is SMNVEV in the germline V gene (reference sequence).

The chain joins TRBV9 to TRBJ1-2, with D perhaps matching TRBD1 (5 bases). The V and J ends lost 6 bases and 5 bases respectively, with 20 bases between them. This CDR3 has 15 amino acids. CDR1 and CDR2 from the germline V gene are SGDLS and YYNGEE. CDR3 nucleotides: TGTGCCAGCAACACCGGGGCAGAAGAACCTTATGGCTACACCTTC. It specifies CASNTGAEEPYGYTF.

This clone was detected once. This sequence joins TRBV12-5 and TRBJ1-6; D gene unclear. The CDR3 is 12 residues long. V was pared by 3 bases and J by 7 bases, with 4 bases between. Germline CDR1 and CDR2: LGHNT and FRNRAP. In DNA form, the CDR3 reads TGTGCTAGTGGTTTAGGGAATTCACCCCTCCACTTT. Translation: CASGLGNSPLHF.

The J gene is TRBJ1-2, the V gene TRBV13; 9 bases are shared with TRBD1. The V gene end was trimmed by 0 bases and the J gene end by 6 bases; junction bases not matched to a gene: 11. The germline CDR1 and CDR2 sequences are PRHDT and FYEKMQ (reference sequence). The CDR3 loop spans 17 amino acids. The CDR3: CASSLGTPGQGMDGYTF. CDR3 DNA sequence: TGTGCCAGCAGCTTAGGAACACCGGGACAGGGAATGGATGGCTACACCTTC.

This chain connects TRBV7-9 to TRBJ2-2; no firm D call. The germline V gene encodes CDR1 SEHNR and CDR2 FQNEAQ (reference sequence). CDR3 length equals 18 residues. Trimming stripped 0 bases from V and 7 bases from J, with 21 bases between. CDR3 DNA sequence: TGTGCCAGCAGCTTAGCGCTTTCCCCGGCCGGGTACCTCGGGGAGCTGTTTTTT. Residues: CASSLALSPAGYLGELFF.

The V and J genes are TRBV6-1 and TRBJ1-2; D is undetermined. From germline, CDR1 is MNHNS and CDR2 SASEGT. This CDR3 comprises 14 residues. The CDR3: CAARSLGLDYGYTF. The CDR3 DNA follows: TGTGCTGCGCGATCCCTGGGGTTAGATTATGGCTACACCTTC.

This chain's CDR3 is CASRVGTEAFF. The DNA of the CDR3 is TGTGCCAGCAGAGTGGGCACTGAAGCTTTCTTT. This chain links TRBV7-9 with TRBJ1-1; no definite D call. CDR1 and CDR2 from the germline V gene are SEHNR and FQNEAQ (reference sequence). Trimming cost V 6 bases and J 4 bases, with 6 bases left between them. This CDR3 has 11 amino acids.

The rearrangement joins TRBV11-2 to TRBJ2-2; D is perhaps TRBD1 (6 bases). The length of the CDR3 is 17 residues. Germline V lookup: CDR1 SGHAT, CDR2 FQNNGV. The V end was cut by 5 bases, the J end by 1 base, with 17 bases between. CDR3 sequence: CASSPRFLRGNTGELFF. The CDR3 DNA reads as TGTGCCAGCAGCCCTCGGTTCCTCAGGGGGAACACCGGGGAGCTGTTTTTT.

This chain connects TRBV7-9 to TRBJ2-7; a weak D match, TRBD1 (5 bases). This CDR3 contains 13 residues. Germline V gene lookup returns CDR1 SEHNR and CDR2 FQNEAQ (reference sequence). V was clipped by 5 bases and J by 3 bases, with 11 bases between them. Here the CDR3 reads CASSLTASYEQYF. The CDR3 region has the DNA TGTGCCAGCAGCCTGACAGCGAGCTACGAGCAGTACTTC. Combining the CDR3 with reference TRBV7-9 and TRBJ2-7 gives the whole variable domain DTGVSQNPRHKITKRGQNVTFRCDPISEHNRLYWYRQTLGQGPEFLTYFQNEAQLEKSRLLSDRFSAERPKGSFSTLEIQRTEQGDSAMYLCASSLTASYEQYFGPGTRLTVT.

V gene TRBV7-9 combines with J gene TRBJ2-5; the match to TRBD1 covers 8 bases. The CDR3 has 15 residues. V lost 5 bases to trimming and J lost 3 bases; unmatched junction nucleotides: 8. Germline CDR1 SEHNR, CDR2 FQNEAQ (reference sequence). CDR3: CASSLWTGIKETQYF. Here the CDR3 DNA reads TGTGCCAGCAGCCTATGGACAGGGATTAAAGAGACCCAGTACTTC.